Below are 16 T cell receptor beta chains sequenced from a single sample in a study of blood T cell repertoires in COVID-19. Generated by immunoSEQ multiplex PCR, the TCRdb table keeps only in-frame clones and is missing some. Of fewer than 350,000 clones detected, approximately 86% appear once; the ten largest clones hold 9.4%. What was sequenced was peripheral blood. These receptors originate from a man aged 18 to 30 with active or convalescent COVID-19.

The chain carries TRBV6-5 and TRBJ2-7, with TRBD1 matching over 7 bases. V gave up 7 bases and J gave up 5 bases; unmatched junction bases: 14. CDR1 MNHEY and CDR2 SVGAGI come from the germline V gene. The CDR3 is 15 amino acids. The DNA of the CDR3 is TGTGCCAGCATAAACCGCCCCCAGGGGGTTAACGAGCAGTACTTC. Residues: CASINRPQGVNEQYF.

This chain connects TRBV20-1 to TRBJ2-1; D remains unclear. Germline V lookup: CDR1 DFQATT, CDR2 SNEGSKA (reference sequence). This CDR3 has 11 residues. Trimming took 4 bases from V and 8 from J, leaving 9 bases between them. The CDR3 bases are TGCAGTGCTACCCAACGGGATGAGCAGTTCTTC. Amino acids: CSATQRDEQFF.

The CDR3 here is CASSPGQGTTGELFF. The CDR3, as DNA: TGTGCCAGCTCACCGGGACAGGGTACCACCGGGGAGCTGTTTTTT. The chain employs TRBV18 and TRBJ2-2; 9 bases line up with TRBD1. V gave up 3 bases and J gave up 4 bases; unmatched junction bases: 3. The CDR3 consists of 15 residues. Per germline, CDR1 KGHSH and CDR2 LQKENI.

The chain links TRBV7-9 to TRBJ1-2; possibly TRBD1 for D (5 bases). V lost 7 bases to trimming and J lost 9 bases, with 12 bases between them. The CDR3 is made up of 11 amino acids. Germline values: CDR1 SEHNR, CDR2 FQNEAQ (reference sequence). CDR3 nucleotide sequence: TGTGCCAGCACCAGGGAGTATCGCTACACCTTC. Amino acids: CASTREYRYTF.

As DNA, the CDR3 is TGTGCCAGCCATCGAGGAGCCAATTCACCCCTCCACTTT. Protein product: CASHRGANSPLHF. The V call is TRBV6-5, the J call TRBJ1-6; D gene uncertain. V gave up 8 bases and J gave up 7 bases, with 12 bases separating them. The CDR3 spans 13 residues. CDR1 MNHEY and CDR2 SVGAGI come from the germline V gene.

Here the CDR3 DNA reads TGTGCCAGCAGCTTCACAGGGGTCATTACCTACGAGCAGTACTTC. This translates into CASSFTGVITYEQYF. The gene calls are TRBV13 and TRBJ2-7, with TRBD1 identical over 7 bases. The CDR3 runs 15 residues. Trimming took 3 bases from V and 2 from J; bases not matched to a gene: 7. The germline V gene encodes CDR1 PRHDT and CDR2 FYEKMQ (reference sequence).

The chain couples TRBV27 to TRBJ1-4; 11 nucleotides line up with TRBD1. From germline, CDR1 is MNHEY and CDR2 SMNVEV (reference sequence). V shed 4 bases, J shed 7 bases, and the junction held 5 bases outside the gene matches. CDR3 length equals 15 residues. The DNA for the CDR3 is TGTGCCAGCAGTTCCGGGACAGGGGGTGGTGAAAAACTGTTTTTT. It specifies CASSSGTGGGEKLFF.

The rearrangement joins TRBV20-1 to TRBJ1-2; 8 positions match TRBD1. The length of the CDR3 is 15 residues. CDR1 and CDR2 from the germline V gene are DFQATT and SNEGSKA (reference sequence). After removal of 3 bases from V and 1 base from J, the junction contained 7 bases not matched to a gene. CDR3: CSASSGGIGNYGYTF. CDR3 coding DNA: TGCAGTGCTAGTTCAGGGGGCATTGGTAACTATGGCTACACCTTC.

V gene TRBV7-8 combines with J gene TRBJ1-2; D ambiguous. Looked up from germline, CDR1 is SGHVS and CDR2 is FQNEAQ. V was trimmed by 5 bases and J by 1 base, leaving 14 bases between them. The CDR3 loop spans 15 amino acids. In nucleotides, the CDR3 is TGTGCCAGCAGCCCCTCGAGGTATCATAACTATGGCTACACCTTC. This codes for CASSPSRYHNYGYTF.

The chain joins TRBV9 to TRBJ2-7; 13 nucleotides line up with TRBD2. The CDR3 has 15 residues. Trimming cost V 2 bases and J 4 bases; bases outside gene matches: 3. Germline CDR1 is SGDLS and CDR2 is YYNGEE. CDR3 loop: CASSVGTSGVYEQYF. DNA for the CDR3: TGTGCCAGCAGCGTCGGGACTAGCGGGGTATACGAGCAGTACTTC.

The chain joins TRBV4-2 to TRBJ2-2; 11 nucleotides agree with TRBD2. V shed 2 bases and J 6 bases; nucleotides not matched to a gene: 5. This CDR3 has 16 amino acids. Per germline, CDR1 LGHNA and CDR2 YNFKEQ. CDR3 sequence: CASSQNSGGAAGELFF. CDR3 coding DNA: TGTGCCAGCAGCCAAAATAGCGGGGGGGCCGCCGGGGAGCTGTTTTTT.

This chain uses TRBV10-2 with TRBJ1-1; tentative D call: TRBD1 (6 bases). CDR1 and CDR2 (germline): WSHSY, SAAADI. The CDR3 is 17 residues long. Trimming stripped 0 bases from V and 0 bases from J, with 14 bases between. The CDR3 region has the DNA TGCGCCAGCAGTGAGTCGATGTACAGGGTCATGAACACTGAAGCTTTCTTT. This gives the protein CASSESMYRVMNTEAFF.

In DNA, the CDR3 is TGTGCCATCAGTGAGTCGAGGTTCTTAGCGGGGGGATACGAGCAGTACTTC. It codes for CAISESRFLAGGYEQYF. The chain joins TRBV10-3 to TRBJ2-7, with 10 bases that match TRBD2. This CDR3 is 17 amino acids long. In germline, CDR1 is ENHRY, CDR2 SYGVKD. V was clipped by 0 bases and J by 4 bases; unmatched bases: 9.

The chain combines TRBV27 with TRBJ1-2; tentative D call: TRBD1 (5 bases). The germline gives CDR1 MNHEY, CDR2 SMNVEV (reference sequence). Deletions cut 4 bases from V and 5 bases from J, with 17 bases between. The length of the CDR3 is 15 residues. The CDR3 protein is CASSSPSRGGYGYTF. Written as DNA, the CDR3 is TGTGCCAGCAGTTCACCCTCCCGGGGGGGATATGGCTACACCTTC.

The chain carries TRBV5-4 and TRBJ1-1; 9 bases match TRBD1. V lost 9 bases and J lost 6; bases outside the gene matches: 15. This CDR3 has 15 residues. Per the germline V gene, CDR1 is SGHNT and CDR2 is YYREEE (reference sequence). The chain's CDR3 is CATINRGLFGAEAFF. CDR3 coding DNA: TGTGCCACTATAAACAGGGGGCTCTTTGGCGCTGAAGCTTTCTTT.

The genes are TRBV7-9 and TRBJ2-1; D unclear. This CDR3 contains 13 residues. V lost 5 bases and J lost 6, with 11 bases in between. The germline V gene encodes CDR1 SEHNR and CDR2 FQNEAQ (reference sequence). CDR3 loop: CASSPPSFNEQFF. CDR3 DNA sequence: TGTGCCAGCAGCCCCCCCTCTTTCAATGAGCAGTTCTTC.